This T cell receptor beta chain is from a study of T cell changes during pregnancy in multiple sclerosis. Germline trimming cut 5 bases from V and 5 bases from J; bases unmatched to any gene: 6. Germline CDR1 is SQVTM and CDR2 is ANQGSEA. This CDR3 is built from 12 residues. Clones were read by immunoSEQ multiplex PCR, and TCRdb kept only the in-frame ones, dropping some. The table shows roughly 49,000 clones, with approximately 91% occurring only once. The sample consisted of CD4+ T cells from peripheral blood mononuclear cells, taken in the second trimester of pregnancy. This chain connects TRBV29-1 to TRBJ2-7; TRBD2 aligns across 7 bases. The clonotype originates from a female donor with multiple sclerosis, enrolled in a pregnancy study. The CDR3 DNA reads TGCAGCGTTTGGGAGGGTTGGGACGAGCAGTACTTC. Its protein is CSVWEGWDEQYF.